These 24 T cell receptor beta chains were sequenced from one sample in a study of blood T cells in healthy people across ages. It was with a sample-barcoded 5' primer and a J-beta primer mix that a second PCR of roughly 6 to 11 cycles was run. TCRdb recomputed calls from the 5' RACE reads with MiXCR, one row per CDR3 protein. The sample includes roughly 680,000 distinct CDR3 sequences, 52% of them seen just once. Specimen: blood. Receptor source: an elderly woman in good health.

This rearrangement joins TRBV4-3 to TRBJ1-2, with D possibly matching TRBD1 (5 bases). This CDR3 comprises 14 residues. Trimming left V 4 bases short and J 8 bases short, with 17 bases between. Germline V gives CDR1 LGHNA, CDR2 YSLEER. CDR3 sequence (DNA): TGCGCCAGCAGCCGAGGCACCGGCAGGGAAGGCTACACCTTC. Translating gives CASSRGTGREGYTF.

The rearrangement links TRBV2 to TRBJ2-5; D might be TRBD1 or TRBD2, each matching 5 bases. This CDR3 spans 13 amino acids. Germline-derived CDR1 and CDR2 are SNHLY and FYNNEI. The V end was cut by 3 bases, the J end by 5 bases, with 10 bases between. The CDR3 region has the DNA TGTGCCAGCAGTGAGGGGGAAGGGGAGACCCAGTACTTC. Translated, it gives CASSEGEGETQYF.

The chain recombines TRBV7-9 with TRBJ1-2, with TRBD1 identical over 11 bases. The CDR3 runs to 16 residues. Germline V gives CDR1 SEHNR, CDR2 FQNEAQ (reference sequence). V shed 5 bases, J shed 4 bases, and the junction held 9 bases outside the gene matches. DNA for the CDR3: TGTGCCAGCAGCCCCGCGGGACAGGGGGTCGGCTATGGCTACACCTTC. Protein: CASSPAGQGVGYGYTF.

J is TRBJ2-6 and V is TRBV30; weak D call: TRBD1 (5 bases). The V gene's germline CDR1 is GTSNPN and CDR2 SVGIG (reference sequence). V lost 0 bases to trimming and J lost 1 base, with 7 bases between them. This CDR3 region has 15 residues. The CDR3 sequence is CAWSVPGSGANVLTF. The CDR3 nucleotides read TGTGCCTGGAGTGTCCCAGGGTCTGGGGCCAACGTCCTGACTTTC.

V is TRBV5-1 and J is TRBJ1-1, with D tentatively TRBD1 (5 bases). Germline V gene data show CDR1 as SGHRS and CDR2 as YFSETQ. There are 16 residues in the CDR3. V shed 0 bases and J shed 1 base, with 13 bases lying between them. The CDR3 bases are TGCGCCAGCAGCTTGGGCCCGGGGCAGGCGAACACTGAAGCTTTCTTT. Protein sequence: CASSLGPGQANTEAFF. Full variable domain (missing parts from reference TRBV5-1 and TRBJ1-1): KAGVTQTPRYLIKTRGQQVTLSCSPISGHRSVSWYQQTPGQGLQFLFEYFSETQRNKGNFPGRFSGRQFSNSRSEMNVSTLELGDSALYLCASSLGPGQANTEAFFGQGTRLTVV.

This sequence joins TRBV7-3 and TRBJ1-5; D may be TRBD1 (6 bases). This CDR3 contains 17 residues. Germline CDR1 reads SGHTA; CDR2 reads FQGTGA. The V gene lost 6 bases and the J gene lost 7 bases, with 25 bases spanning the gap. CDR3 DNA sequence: TGTGCCAGCAGGCTTTCGAGGTTGGGGGGCATGGAACAGCCCCAGCATTTT. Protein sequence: CASRLSRLGGMEQPQHF.

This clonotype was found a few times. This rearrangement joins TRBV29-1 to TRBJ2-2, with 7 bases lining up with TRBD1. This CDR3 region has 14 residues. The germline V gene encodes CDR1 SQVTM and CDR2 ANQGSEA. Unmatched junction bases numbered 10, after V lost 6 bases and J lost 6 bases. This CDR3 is CSVGTGAKAGELFF. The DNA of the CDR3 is TGCAGCGTGGGAACAGGGGCCAAGGCCGGGGAGCTGTTTTTT.

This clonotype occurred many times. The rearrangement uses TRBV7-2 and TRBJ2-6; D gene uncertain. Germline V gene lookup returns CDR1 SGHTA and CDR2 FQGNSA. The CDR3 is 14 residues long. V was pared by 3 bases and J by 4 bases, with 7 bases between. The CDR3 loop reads CASSFISGANVLTF. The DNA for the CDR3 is TGTGCCAGCAGCTTTATATCCGGGGCCAACGTCCTGACTTTC.

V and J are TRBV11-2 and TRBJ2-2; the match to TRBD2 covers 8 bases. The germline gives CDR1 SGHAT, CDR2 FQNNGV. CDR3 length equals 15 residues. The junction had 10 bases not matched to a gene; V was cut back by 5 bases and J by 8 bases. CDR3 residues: CASSHMTGGGGELFF. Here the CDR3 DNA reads TGTGCCAGCAGCCACATGACGGGAGGGGGAGGGGAGCTGTTTTTT.

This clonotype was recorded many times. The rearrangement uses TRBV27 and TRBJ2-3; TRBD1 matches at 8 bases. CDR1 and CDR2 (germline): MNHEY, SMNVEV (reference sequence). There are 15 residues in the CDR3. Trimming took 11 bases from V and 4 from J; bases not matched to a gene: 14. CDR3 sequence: CAARSGTGGSDTQYF. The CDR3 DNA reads TGTGCCGCCAGGTCCGGGACAGGTGGGTCAGATACGCAGTATTTT.

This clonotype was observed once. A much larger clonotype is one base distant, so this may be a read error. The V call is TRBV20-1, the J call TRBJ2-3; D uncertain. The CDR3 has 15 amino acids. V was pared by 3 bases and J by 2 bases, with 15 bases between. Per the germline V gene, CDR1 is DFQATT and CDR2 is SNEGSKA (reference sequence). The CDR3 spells CSASEGSYSTDTQYF. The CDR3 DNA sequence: TGCAGTGCTAGTGAAGGCAGTTACTCCACAGATACGCAGTATTTT.

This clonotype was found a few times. CDR3 protein: CASSVVARPGYF. In DNA form, the CDR3 reads TGTGCCAGCTCCGTCGTGGCCCGACCGGGGTACTTC. The chain joins TRBV21-1 to TRBJ2-5; the DNA was not used to check the table's D call, TRBD1. TRBV21-1 is listed as a pseudogene. The CDR3 contains 12 residues.

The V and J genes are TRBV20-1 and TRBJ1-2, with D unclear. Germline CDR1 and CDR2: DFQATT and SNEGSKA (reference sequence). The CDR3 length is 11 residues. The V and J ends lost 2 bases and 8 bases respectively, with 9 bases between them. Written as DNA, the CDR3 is TGCAGTGCTAGAAGGGAGTACGGCTACACCTTC. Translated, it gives CSARREYGYTF.

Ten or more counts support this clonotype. CDR3 in DNA: TGTGCCAGCAGAACGACAGGGAGGGGGTCGAATGAGCAGTTCTTC. Its translation is CASRTTGRGSNEQFF. V and J are TRBV28 and TRBJ2-1; D tentatively fits TRBD1 or TRBD2 (7 bases each). The germline V and J ends were trimmed by 6 bases and 7 bases, with 19 bases remaining between them. Per the germline V gene, CDR1 is MDHEN and CDR2 is SYDVKM. This CDR3 comprises 15 residues.

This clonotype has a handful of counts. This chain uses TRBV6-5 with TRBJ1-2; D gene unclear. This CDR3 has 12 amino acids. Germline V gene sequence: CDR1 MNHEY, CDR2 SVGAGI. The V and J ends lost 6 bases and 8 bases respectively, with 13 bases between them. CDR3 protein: CASRTEGMGYTF. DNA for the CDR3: TGTGCCAGCAGGACCGAGGGTATGGGCTACACCTTC.

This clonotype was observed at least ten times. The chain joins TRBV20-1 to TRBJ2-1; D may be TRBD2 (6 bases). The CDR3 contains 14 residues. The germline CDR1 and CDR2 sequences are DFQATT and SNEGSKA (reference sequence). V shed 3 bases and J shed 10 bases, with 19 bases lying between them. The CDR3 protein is CSARRDPQDREQFF. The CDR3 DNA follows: TGCAGTGCTAGGCGGGACCCGCAGGACCGGGAGCAGTTCTTC.

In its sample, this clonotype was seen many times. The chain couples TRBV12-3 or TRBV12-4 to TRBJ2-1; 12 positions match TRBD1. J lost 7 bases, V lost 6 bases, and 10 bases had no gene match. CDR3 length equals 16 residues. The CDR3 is CASRTPGQGAINEQFF. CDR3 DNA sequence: TGTGCCAGCAGAACTCCGGGACAGGGGGCGATTAATGAGCAGTTCTTC.

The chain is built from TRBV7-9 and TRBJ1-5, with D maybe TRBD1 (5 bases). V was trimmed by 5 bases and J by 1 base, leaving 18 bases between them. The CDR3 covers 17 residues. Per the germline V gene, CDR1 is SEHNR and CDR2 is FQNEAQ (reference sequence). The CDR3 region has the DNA TGTGCCAGCAGCCCAGGCATGGGTGCAGGGAGCAATCAGCCCCAGCATTTT. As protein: CASSPGMGAGSNQPQHF.

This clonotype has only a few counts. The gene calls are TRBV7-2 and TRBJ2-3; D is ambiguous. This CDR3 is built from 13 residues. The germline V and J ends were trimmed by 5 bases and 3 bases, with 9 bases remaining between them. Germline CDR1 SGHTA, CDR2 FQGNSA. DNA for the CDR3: TGTGCCAGCAGCCCCCCCCTAACAGATACGCAGTATTTT. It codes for CASSPPLTDTQYF. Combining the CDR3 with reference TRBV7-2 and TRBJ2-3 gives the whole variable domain GAGVSQSPSNKVTEKGKDVELRCDPISGHTALYWYRQSLGQGLEFLIYFQGNSAPDKSGLPSDRFSAERTGGSVSTLTIQRTQQEDSAVYLCASSPPLTDTQYFGPGTRLTVL.

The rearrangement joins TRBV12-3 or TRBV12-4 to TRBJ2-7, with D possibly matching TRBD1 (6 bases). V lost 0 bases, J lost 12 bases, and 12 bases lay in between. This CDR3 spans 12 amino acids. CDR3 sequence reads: CASSLAPRGLYF. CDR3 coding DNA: TGTGCCAGCAGTTTAGCGCCCAGGGGTTTGTACTTC.

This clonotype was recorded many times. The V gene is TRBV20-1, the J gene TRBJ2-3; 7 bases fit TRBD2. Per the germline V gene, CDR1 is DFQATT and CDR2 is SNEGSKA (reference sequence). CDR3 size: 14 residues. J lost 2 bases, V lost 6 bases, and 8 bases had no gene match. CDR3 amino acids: CSATPSGHTDTQYF. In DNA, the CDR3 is TGCAGTGCCACTCCTAGCGGCCACACAGATACGCAGTATTTT.

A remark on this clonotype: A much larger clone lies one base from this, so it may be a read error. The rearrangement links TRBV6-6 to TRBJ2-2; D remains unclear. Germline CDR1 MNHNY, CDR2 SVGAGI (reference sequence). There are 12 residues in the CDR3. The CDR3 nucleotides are TGTGCCTGCAGTTACGTCTCCGGGGAGCTGTTTTTT. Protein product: CACSYVSGELFF.

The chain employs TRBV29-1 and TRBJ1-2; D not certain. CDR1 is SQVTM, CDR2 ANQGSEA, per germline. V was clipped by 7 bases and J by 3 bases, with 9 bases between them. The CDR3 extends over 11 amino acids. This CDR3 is CSALRDYGYTF. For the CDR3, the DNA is TGCAGCGCCCTACGGGACTATGGCTACACCTTC.

This chain's CDR3 is CASSQGERYEQYF. For the CDR3, the DNA is TGCGCCAGCAGCCAAGGGGAAAGGTACGAGCAGTACTTC. The chain joins TRBV4-3 to TRBJ2-7; D gene ambiguous. V gave up 1 base and J gave up 4 bases, with 8 bases separating them. CDR3 length: 13 residues. Germline CDR1 is LGHNA and CDR2 is YSLEER.